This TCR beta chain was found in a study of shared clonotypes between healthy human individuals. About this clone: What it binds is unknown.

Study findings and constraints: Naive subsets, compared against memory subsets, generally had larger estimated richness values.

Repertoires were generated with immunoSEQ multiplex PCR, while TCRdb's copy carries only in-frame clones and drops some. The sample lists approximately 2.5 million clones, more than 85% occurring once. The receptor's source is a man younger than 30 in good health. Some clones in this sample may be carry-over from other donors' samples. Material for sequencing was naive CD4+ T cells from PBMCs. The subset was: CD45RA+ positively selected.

CDR3 nucleotides: TGTGCCAGTAGGGACAGGGGTCGGACGAACACTGAAGCTTTCTTT. Translating it yields CASRDRGRTNTEAFF. This rearrangement joins TRBV19 to TRBJ1-1; 9 bases map to TRBD1. J gave up 1 base and V 6 bases, and 6 bases lay outside the gene matches. The germline gives CDR1 LNHDA, CDR2 SQIVND (reference sequence). The CDR3 runs 15 residues. Combining the CDR3 with reference TRBV19 and TRBJ1-1 gives the whole variable domain DGGITQSPKYLFRKEGQNVTLSCEQNLNHDAMYWYRQDPGQGLRLIYYSQIVNDFQKGDIAEGYSVSREKKESFPLTVTSAQKNPTAFYLCASRDRGRTNTEAFFGQGTRLTVV.